This TCR beta chain is from a study of early T cells in non-severe SARS-CoV-2 infection. Molecules of cDNA were individually given unique molecular identifiers that were attached to them. TCRdb passed the 5' RACE reads through MiXCR, listing each CDR3 protein once. In the table there are about 40,000 distinct CDR3 sequences, over 4% of which are singletons. Overall study findings and caveats: CD4 and private specificities were missed by VDJdb matching, which favored anti-spike CD8 responses.

From germline, CDR1 is SGHTA and CDR2 FQGNSA. The CDR3 spans 13 residues. V was clipped by 7 bases and J by 10 bases, with 19 bases between them. As for this clonotype: Its cognate antigen is unknown.

V usage is TRBV7-2 and J usage is TRBJ1-2; D is ambiguous. This TCR came from an adult who was a healthcare worker with PCR-confirmed SARS-CoV-2 infection or an uninfected control (not recorded which). The specimen was whole blood. The CDR3 loop is CASNPGGLHDYTF. The CDR3, as DNA: TGTGCCAGCAACCCTGGAGGGTTGCATGACTACACCTTC. The whole variable domain, remainder taken from reference TRBV7-2 and TRBJ1-2, is GAGVSQSPSNKVTEKGKDVELRCDPISGHTALYWYRQSLGQGLEFLIYFQGNSAPDKSGLPSDRFSAERTGGSVSTLTIQRTQQEDSAVYLCASNPGGLHDYTFGSGTRLTVV.